A selection of T cell receptor beta chains follows, all from one sample in a study of blood T cell repertoires in COVID-19. Only in-frame clones appear in the TCRdb table, and some are missing; sequencing was by immunoSEQ multiplex PCR. The top ten hold 2.4% of the sample, which has about 270,000 clones, 75% to 90% seen once. The sequencing sample was made of PBMCs or T cells enriched from blood (not recorded which). These receptors were obtained from a woman between 18 and 29 years old who had recovered from COVID-19. Both conserved end residues are part of each CDR3. D genes are given only for firm matches.

CATSRDPGERSPLHF | TGTGCCACCAGCAGAGATCCCGGCGAGAGGTCACCCCTCCACTTT | TRBV15 | NA | TRBJ1-6
CASSPAGGPGETQYF | TGTGCCAGCAGCCCAGCGGGGGGGCCTGGAGAGACCCAGTACTTC | TRBV3-1/TRBV3-2 | TRBD2 | TRBJ2-5
CASSYEAAGVYGYTF | TGTGCCAGCAGTTATGAGGCGGCGGGAGTATATGGCTACACCTTC | TRBV6-5 | NA | TRBJ1-2
CASSNGLWSYGYTF | TGTGCCAGCAGTAACGGACTGTGGAGCTATGGCTACACCTTC | TRBV6-5 | NA | TRBJ1-2
CAISTLGGDNSPLHF | TGTGCCATCAGTACTTTGGGAGGGGATAATTCACCCCTCCACTTT | TRBV10-3 | NA | TRBJ1-6
CASSENRVLNYGYTF | TGTGCCAGCAGTGAAAACAGGGTCCTTAACTATGGCTACACCTTC | TRBV6-1 | NA | TRBJ1-2
CASSDGQPTSNQPQHF | TGCGCCAGCAGCGACGGACAGCCTACTAGCAATCAGCCCCAGCATTTT | TRBV10-2 | NA | TRBJ1-5
CAWSDSGPYEQYF | TGTGCCTGGAGTGACAGCGGACCCTACGAGCAGTACTTC | TRBV30 | NA | TRBJ2-7
CASSPLQANYGYTF | TGTGCCAGCTCACCGTTACAGGCTAACTATGGCTACACCTTC | TRBV18 | NA | TRBJ1-2
CAISEGERVGLNEQFF | TGTGCCATCAGTGAGGGGGAGCGGGTTGGACTCAATGAGCAGTTCTTC | TRBV10-3 | NA | TRBJ2-1
CASSMRDGAYEQYF | TGTGCCAGTAGTATGCGCGACGGAGCCTACGAGCAGTACTTC | TRBV19 | NA | TRBJ2-7
CASTRGDTGANYGYTF | TGCGCCAGCACCAGAGGGGACACCGGCGCTAACTATGGCTACACCTTC | TRBV10-1 | NA | TRBJ1-2
CASSIRPPGQTYQETQYF | TGTGCCAGTAGTATCAGACCTCCGGGACAGACGTACCAAGAGACCCAGTACTTC | TRBV19 | TRBD1 | TRBJ2-5
CASSEGIGLAGGRSYNEQFF | TGTGCCAGCAGTGAAGGGATAGGACTAGCGGGGGGGCGCTCCTACAATGAGCAGTTCTTC | TRBV6-1 | TRBD2 | TRBJ2-1
CASRGWTGEYGYTF | TGTGCCAGCAGAGGATGGACAGGGGAGTATGGCTACACCTTC | TRBV25-1 | TRBD1 | TRBJ1-2
CASRATGLNYGYTF | TGTGCCAGCAGGGCGACAGGGCTCAACTATGGCTACACCTTC | TRBV6-5 | TRBD1 | TRBJ1-2
CSVDQLVLSNYGYTF | TGCAGCGTTGATCAGTTGGTCTTGTCTAACTATGGCTACACCTTC | TRBV29-1 | NA | TRBJ1-2